This T cell receptor beta chain stems from a study of blood T cell repertoires in COVID-19. The repertoire was sequenced with immunoSEQ multiplex PCR; TCRdb's copy has only in-frame clones and lacks some. The sample yields about 65,000 clones, 90% to 95% seen once. The CDR3 is made up of 12 amino acids. Germline CDR1 SGHNT, CDR2 YENEEA. Trimming stripped 6 bases from V and 4 bases from J, with 7 bases between. The chain carries TRBV11-3 and TRBJ1-3; D not certain. Specimen: peripheral blood. The receptor's source is a man between 70 and 80 years old with active COVID-19. For the CDR3, the DNA is TGTGCCAGCAGTCACAACGGAAACACCATATATTTT. Its protein product is CASSHNGNTIYF.